This T cell receptor beta chain emerged from a study of cytomegalovirus exposure and HLA in healthy donors (dated by TCRdb to between 2016 and 2019). Study-level background: According to an earlier analysis of several hundred of the donors, roughly 180 million T cells yielded 90 million to 140 million unique TCR beta sequences and less than 300 Gb of sequence data. Around 330 gigabases of sequencing data and 70 million to 100 million unique TCR sequences made up an early release that covered approximately 700 HLA-typed donors. Of the roughly 400 genotyped donors, 81% were placed in the genetic ancestry cluster associated with self-reported Caucasian donors. The aim of the study was to test whether cataloging public T cell receptors could identify signatures of past pathogen exposure. Using immunosequencing, the study profiled T cell repertoires from approximately 700 subjects and related those repertoires to cytomegalovirus serostatus. Besides the first cohort of some 670 subjects, a separate validation cohort made up of over a hundred different subjects was used. To predict cytomegalovirus infection status, the study combined high-throughput TCR immunosequencing, statistical association of individual TCRs with disease status, and machine learning. A later analysis re-analyzed previously published TCR beta repertoires from 666 donors and added high-resolution HLA genotyping to study TCR occurrence patterns. In the later analysis, no new phenotypic data were used to find candidate immune exposures; instead, reliance was placed on TCR beta sequences and their occurrence across donors. An earlier analysis of around 580 of the donors used high-throughput TCR beta sequencing to judge whether each TCR beta V gene segment behaved as functional or pseudogenic. Donor age, sex, ethnicity and CMV serostatus were compiled alongside the repertoire data. A later genetic analysis used genome-wide SNP genotypes for about 60% of the roughly 700 donors, treating that subset as a discovery cohort. Every discovery cohort repertoire had been produced on one sequencing platform. HLA typing covered class I and class II loci at four-digit resolution. The number of typed donors differed by locus: about 629-630 for A, B, C, DRB1 and DQB1; 500 to 550 for DQA1; 606 for DPA1; and about 450 for DPB1. Roughly 5 DR-DQ haplotypes were handled as single units for association and clustering, since linkage in the cohort was strong. Among roughly 400 genotyped donors of the cohort, an average of around 250,000 unique TCR beta nucleotide sequences was sequenced per donor, of which roughly 17% were non-productive. The study at large found these results: The cohort was sequenced for TCR beta chains only, and without alpha or paired-chain data the features that could be detected were limited. A cluster of highly shared sequence variants was judged likely to represent a technical artifact of the sequencing pipeline. Because counts were too low, 15 to 20 rarely observed V segments, including chromosome 9 orphons, were left out of the earlier analysis of some 640 of the donors. A later analysis found that HLA-associated TCR beta chains were more clonally expanded and had lower generation probabilities than equally common non-associated chains. The classifier was reported to diagnose cytomegalovirus status with high specificity and sensitivity in both the original cohort and the validation cohort. At a false discovery rate of 0.05, a later analysis linked fewer than 20,000 TCR beta sequences to specific HLA alleles. In an earlier analysis of several hundred of the donors, most TCR beta V segments were observed in productive rearrangements about 90% or about 30% of the time, broadly matching IMGT annotations. When HLA alleles, especially DR and DQ, strongly co-occurred, TCR associations were difficult to assign to individual alleles. Correlated functional status among segregating V segments might reflect linkage disequilibrium, but an unknown experimental factor could not be ruled out. In vitro tests confirmed that a few of the cytomegalovirus-associated TCR beta chains recognize cytomegalovirus antigens. Some IMGT-functional V segments, including TRBV6-2 and TRBV6-3, could not be told apart with the 87-base-pair reads, so those segments were excluded. Most TCR sequences were seen in very few donors, while some public TCRs were found in many individuals. The study gave a list of under 200 TCR beta chains associated with cytomegalovirus. In a later genetic analysis, fewer N-insertions in productive TCRs were reported among donors in an Asian-associated ancestry cluster than the 666-donor mean. In a later analysis, TCR association rates were found to vary across HLA loci, with the most associated TCRs seen for DRB1 alleles and the fewest for HLA-C alleles. In a later analysis, most CMV-associated TCR beta chains were found to appear HLA-restricted, with HLA associations seemingly driven largely by CMV exposure. According to a later analysis, parvovirus B19, influenza, CMV and Epstein-Barr virus appeared linked to several top co-occurrence clusters. A further reported finding was that TCR beta sequences accurately predicted the HLA-A and HLA-B alleles for most subjects in the first cohort. The authors suggested that the approach could potentially be extended to other disease states and immunological phenotypes. A later genetic analysis associated a missense DCLRE1C variant with V-gene and J-gene trimming of TCR beta chains, and an independent cohort replicated the association. Immune exposure information for the cohort was limited to CMV serostatus. Because HLA typing was missing for some donors at each locus, association tests included only the typed subset. Roughly uniform sequencing depth across donors was assumed in presence/absence analyses, although this assumption may not hold.

The germline V gene specifies KGHSH as CDR1 and LQKENI as CDR2. The germline ends are 9 bases apart after V is trimmed by 7 bases and J by 0 bases. Including cysteine and phenylalanine, the CDR3 has 13 amino acids. Only the CDR3 DNA stays, 39 bases, in frame from base 1. Points on this clone: The target of this receptor is not known. The record has no base qualities; no much larger clone is one base away.

In total, more than 500 healthy bone marrow donors made up the cohort. Cohort members were all nominally healthy when sampled, although unrecorded immune exposures were likely present. The donor tested CMV seropositive, placing the donor among the 290 or so seropositive members of the cohort. Each donor provided a peripheral blood sample, and peripheral blood mononuclear cells were used for TCR beta sequencing. The Qiagen DNeasy Blood Extraction Kit was used to extract genomic DNA from the blood cell samples. Library prep was done by the immunoSEQ multiplex PCR assay. The multiplex PCR relied on a mix of 60 forward primers for TCR Vbeta segments and 13 reverse primers for TCR Jbeta segments. The CDR3 region of rearranged TCR beta genes was amplified from genomic DNA by a multiplex PCR assay. On the Illumina HiSeq System, the amplified TCR beta libraries were sequenced as 87-base-pair reads. The authors' analysis ran thus. In a later analysis, some 80 million unique TCR beta chains were counted across the roughly 610 repertoires, and roughly 11 million of these chains were shared by at least two donors. A nearest-neighbor algorithm error-corrected the raw reads and collapsed the reads into unique sequences, merging closely related sequences to remove PCR and sequencing errors. V, D and J gene segments were assigned by aligning CDR3 sequences to IMGT reference sequences. For a sequence to be retained, at least a six-nucleotide match to both a V gene segment and a J gene segment was required. Rearrangements were classified as productive when the CDR3 lacked stop codons and remained in frame with V and J, and all other rearrangements were classified as non-productive. CDR3 was defined according to IMGT convention as the region running from the second conserved V-encoded cysteine to the conserved J-encoded phenylalanine. Sequences without an unambiguous match to a single V gene segment were excluded from the earlier analysis of 500 to 700 of the donors. In an earlier analysis of a few hundred of the donors, V segments were called functional above 56.7% productive rearrangements and were called segregating when the between-donor standard deviation exceeded 5%. To diagnose cytomegalovirus status from the catalog of TCR beta chain sequences, a statistical classification framework was built. In a later analysis, V and J genes were assigned by comparing TCR nucleotide sequences against IMGT/GENE-DB human TR gene sequences. Using the TCRdist pipeline, a later analysis assigned CDR3 sequences along with most-parsimonious VDJ recombination scenarios. In a later analysis, each TCR beta chain was defined by its CDR3 amino acid sequence together with its V-gene family, and reads without a unique V-gene family were excluded. As a way to deal with suspected cross-contamination and a sequencing artifact, a later analysis dropped hundreds of nucleotide sequences that were highly shared and had low generation probability. In a later analysis, a clonal expansion index for each public chain was calculated from normalized within-repertoire ranks of inferred template counts. In a later analysis, generation probabilities were computed using a VDJ recombination model fitted to out-of-frame rearrangements, and the results were checked against IGoR. Hypergeometric tests were used in a later analysis to score TCR-TCR, TCR-HLA and TCR-CMV co-occurrence, with a repertoire-size bias correction applied to the TCR pairs. False discovery rates were estimated in a later analysis by permuting HLA or CMV assignments 20 times. In a later analysis, co-occurring TCRs were grouped using DBSCAN, with TCRdist sequence similarity added in when clustering inside HLA-allele-positive subsets. Repertoires with fewer than 30,000 or more than 120,000 public chains, plus five repertoires with anomalous nucleotide sharing, were excluded from co-occurrence clustering. TCRdb limited this immuneACCESS table to in-frame rearrangements with V and J called. A share of clones is missing; checked studies link under half to unresolved V genes, and the rest is unexplained. V, J and clone size derive from that table, while D and trimming were established from the DNA sequence. Across this sample there are roughly 200,000 clones, with 77% seen only once. Roughly 3.6% of the sample rests with the top ten.

This receptor was obtained from a woman aged 60 to 75 in good health and CMV-seropositive. The chain is assembled from TRBV18 and TRBJ1-1, with the D gene not confidently named. Sequencing input: PBMCs. The CDR3 reads CASLAGMNTEAFF. The base sequence is TGTGCCAGCTTGGCAGGAATGAACACTGAAGCTTTCTTT.